Below, 21 T cell receptor beta chains from the same sample are listed, as sequenced in a study of post-analysis software for immune sequencing data. Whole-study findings and limits: With TRBV5-6, TRBV5-1 and TRBV20-1 included, about five TRBV segments were more frequent in patients than in controls.

The library was made from cDNA and included unique molecular identifiers. MiXCR, applied by TCRdb to the PCR reads, yields one record per CDR3 protein. The sample shows roughly 410,000 distinct CDR3 sequences, around a third of them seen only once. Their antigen targets remain unknown. Material: blood. These receptors originate from a girl under 18 with multiple sclerosis.

This chain uses TRBV5-1 with TRBJ1-4, with D unclear. The CDR3 runs 15 residues. V shed 4 bases and J shed 8 bases, with 18 bases lying between them. Germline V CDR1 and CDR2: SGHRS, YFSETQ. The CDR3 sequence: CASSPHSGKGEKLFF. CDR3 nucleotides: TGCGCCAGCAGCCCTCACTCCGGGAAAGGAGAAAAACTGTTTTTT. Complete variable domain (other parts from reference TRBV5-1 and TRBJ1-4): KAGVTQTPRYLIKTRGQQVTLSCSPISGHRSVSWYQQTPGQGLQFLFEYFSETQRNKGNFPGRFSGRQFSNSRSEMNVSTLELGDSALYLCASSPHSGKGEKLFFGSGTQLSVL.

The sample holds a few counts of this clonotype. The chain links TRBV11-2 to TRBJ2-1, with 8 bases fitting TRBD1. The CDR3 length is 17 residues. CDR1 is SGHAT and CDR2 is FQNNGV in the germline V gene. The V gene end was trimmed by 5 bases and the J gene end by 9 bases; junction bases not matched to a gene: 18. This CDR3 is CASSPPRTGTTPGEQFF. CDR3 DNA: TGTGCCAGCAGCCCACCCCGGACAGGGACCACCCCCGGTGAGCAGTTCTTC. The entire variable domain, with the rest obtained from reference TRBV11-2 and TRBJ2-1, is as follows: EAGVAQSPRYKIIEKRQSVAFWCNPISGHATLYWYQQILGQGPKLLIQFQNNGVVDDSQLPKDRFSAERLKGVDSTLKIQPAKLEDSAVYLCASSPPRTGTTPGEQFFGPGTRLTVL.

This clonotype was detected a few times. This sequence joins TRBV6-5 and TRBJ2-5; D is ambiguous. V was trimmed by 6 bases and J by 0 bases, leaving 11 bases between them. The CDR3 runs to 14 residues. Germline-derived CDR1 and CDR2 are MNHEY and SVGAGI. Here the CDR3 reads CASSYGRYQETQYF. CDR3 nucleotides: TGTGCCAGCAGCTACGGACGGTACCAAGAGACCCAGTACTTC.

The rearrangement uses TRBV12-3 or TRBV12-4 and TRBJ2-1, with no clear D. This CDR3 comprises 13 residues. The V end lost 2 bases, the J end lost 4 bases, and 6 bases lay between the germline ends. The CDR3 DNA sequence: TGTGCCAGCAGTTTATATCAGTACAATGAGCAGTTCTTC. This codes for CASSLYQYNEQFF.

The CDR3 nucleotides read TGTGCCAGCAGTTTGACAGGGACTAGCTCACCCCTCCACTTT. Translation: CASSLTGTSSPLHF. This rearrangement joins TRBV12-3 or TRBV12-4 to TRBJ1-6; TRBD1 aligns across 7 bases. The V gene end was trimmed by 3 bases and the J gene end by 10 bases; junction bases not matched to a gene: 6. CDR3 length equals 14 residues.

The chain links TRBV28 to TRBJ1-2, with unresolved D. This CDR3 is 10 amino acids long. The V end was cut by 8 bases, the J end by 4 bases, with 5 bases between. CDR1 MDHEN and CDR2 SYDVKM come from the germline V gene. CDR3 residues: CASFGYGYTF. Here the CDR3 DNA reads TGTGCCAGCTTCGGCTATGGCTACACCTTC.

A few counts support this clonotype. The CDR3 coding sequence is TGTGCTAGTGGACCTCAGGGGGCAGGCTACAATGAGCAGTTCTTC. It is translated as CASGPQGAGYNEQFF. The genes are TRBV12-5 and TRBJ2-1; 8 nucleotides agree with TRBD1. The CDR3 has 15 amino acids. V dropped 6 bases and J dropped 3; count of bases not matched to a gene: 7. Germline values: CDR1 LGHNT, CDR2 FRNRAP. The full variable domain, rest sourced from reference TRBV12-5 and TRBJ2-1, is DARVTQTPRHKVTEMGQEVTMRCQPILGHNTVFWYRQTMMQGLELLAYFRNRAPLDDSGMPKDRFSAEMPDATLATLKIQPSEPRDSAVYFCASGPQGAGYNEQFFGPGTRLTVL.

This chain's CDR3 is CSAPAGLAGGLQSTDTQYF. CDR3 bases: TGCAGTGCGCCTGCGGGACTAGCGGGGGGCCTTCAATCCACAGATACGCAGTATTTT. The V call is TRBV20-1, the J call TRBJ2-3, with 15 nucleotides matching TRBD2. With 6 bases clipped from V and 2 bases from J, the junction kept 15 bases outside the gene matches. CDR3 length equals 19 residues. The germline gives CDR1 DFQATT, CDR2 SNEGSKA (reference sequence).

This chain joins TRBV20-1 and TRBJ2-1; 10 bases match TRBD1. This CDR3 contains 15 residues. Germline V CDR1 and CDR2: DFQATT, SNEGSKA (reference sequence). Losses at the gene ends were 2 bases for V and 4 bases for J; bases not matched to a gene: 5. CDR3 in amino acids: CSARSGQGWYNEQFF. The CDR3, as DNA: TGCAGTGCTAGATCGGGACAGGGGTGGTACAATGAGCAGTTCTTC.

This chain joins TRBV4-3 and TRBJ2-5, with D possibly TRBD1 on 5 matching bases. Germline V gene data show CDR1 as LGHNA and CDR2 as YSLEER. Trimming cost V 1 base and J 5 bases, with 14 bases left between them. The CDR3 contains 15 residues. The DNA of the CDR3 is TGCGCCAGCAGCCAAGGCCTCAGGGAATTGGAGACCCAGTACTTC. Its protein product is CASSQGLRELETQYF.

This clonotype was detected a few times. V usage is TRBV20-1 and J usage is TRBJ1-5, with D unclear. Trimming took 6 bases from V and 1 from J, leaving 10 bases between them. The CDR3 sequence is 13 residues long. Germline V CDR1 and CDR2: DFQATT, SNEGSKA (reference sequence). CDR3 region: CSAPVGSNQPQHF. CDR3 sequence (DNA): TGCAGTGCCCCTGTTGGGAGCAATCAGCCCCAGCATTTT.

The CDR3 region is CASSILGTAWGYTF. In nucleotides, the CDR3 is TGTGCCAGTAGTATATTGGGGACTGCGTGGGGCTACACCTTC. J is TRBJ1-2 and V is TRBV19; maybe TRBD1 (5 bases). From germline, CDR1 is LNHDA and CDR2 SQIVND (reference sequence). The CDR3 has 14 amino acids. V was trimmed by 2 bases and J by 8 bases, leaving 15 bases between them. The whole variable domain, filled in from reference TRBV19 and TRBJ1-2, reads DGGITQSPKYLFRKEGQNVTLSCEQNLNHDAMYWYRQDPGQGLRLIYYSQIVNDFQKGDIAEGYSVSREKKESFPLTVTSAQKNPTAFYLCASSILGTAWGYTFGSGTRLTVV.

CDR3 DNA sequence: TGCGCCAGCAGCTTGGAAGGGGGGTTGGTTGAGCAGTTCTTC. Encoded protein: CASSLEGGLVEQFF. The chain couples TRBV5-1 to TRBJ2-1; D assignment may be TRBD1 or TRBD2 (6 bases each). The length of the CDR3 is 14 residues. The ends were cut back, 0 bases at V and 9 bases at J, with 13 bases in the middle. CDR1 and CDR2 from the germline V gene are SGHRS and YFSETQ.

This clonotype was recorded only once. The chain recombines TRBV27 with TRBJ2-2, with no clear D. Looked up from germline, CDR1 is MNHEY and CDR2 is SMNVEV (reference sequence). The V and J ends lost 6 bases and 6 bases respectively, with 8 bases between them. This CDR3 comprises 12 residues. CDR3 loop: CASRRTPGELFF. The CDR3 nucleotides read TGTGCCAGCAGACGGACCCCCGGGGAGCTGTTTTTT.

The chain joins TRBV7-2 to TRBJ1-2; 10 bases align to TRBD1. Germline CDR1 SGHTA, CDR2 FQGNSA. With V trimmed by 0 bases and J by 0 bases, 7 bases remained unmatched. The CDR3 runs 18 residues. The CDR3 sequence is CASSLAGTGAIANYGYTF. In nucleotides, the CDR3 is TGTGCCAGCAGCTTAGCCGGGACAGGGGCGATAGCTAACTATGGCTACACCTTC. Drawing the rest from reference TRBV7-2 and TRBJ1-2, the complete variable domain is GAGVSQSPSNKVTEKGKDVELRCDPISGHTALYWYRQSLGQGLEFLIYFQGNSAPDKSGLPSDRFSAERTGGSVSTLTIQRTQQEDSAVYLCASSLAGTGAIANYGYTFGSGTRLTVV.

The V call is TRBV5-8, the J call TRBJ1-4; no clear D. Trimming took 1 base from V and 0 from J, leaving 7 bases between them. The CDR3 has 15 amino acids. Per germline, CDR1 SGHTS and CDR2 YDEGEE. The CDR3 DNA is TGTGCCAGCAGCTTGTCGGATGCAACTAATGAAAAACTGTTTTTT. Protein: CASSLSDATNEKLFF.

The gene calls are TRBV5-1 and TRBJ2-1, with D possibly called TRBD1 or TRBD2 (5 bases each). Trimming removed 0 bases from V and 8 bases from J, with 18 bases in between. The CDR3 consists of 16 residues. The V gene's germline CDR1 is SGHRS and CDR2 YFSETQ. CDR3 coding DNA: TGCGCCAGCAGCTTGGTAGGTCGGGACGGCGTCTATGAGCAGTTCTTC. This codes for CASSLVGRDGVYEQFF.

This clonotype was seen a few times. CDR3 in amino acids: CASSLGGGAEQFF. The CDR3 DNA reads TGCGCCAGCAGCTTGGGTGGCGGGGCTGAGCAGTTCTTC. This chain connects TRBV5-1 to TRBJ2-1, with a weak D call TRBD2 (6 bases). V was pared by 0 bases and J by 9 bases, with 10 bases between. There are 13 residues in the CDR3. CDR1 and CDR2 from the germline V gene are SGHRS and YFSETQ. The full variable domain, in which reference TRBV5-1 and TRBJ2-1 provide the parts outside the CDR3, is KAGVTQTPRYLIKTRGQQVTLSCSPISGHRSVSWYQQTPGQGLQFLFEYFSETQRNKGNFPGRFSGRQFSNSRSEMNVSTLELGDSALYLCASSLGGGAEQFFGPGTRLTVL.

A word on this clonotype: One junction end does not reproduce the germline sequence, and a read error may be involved. The chain uses TRBV7-6 and TRBJ2-7; 7 bases line up with TRBD2. The end of the DNA is better explained by TRBJ2-5, so the J call may be wrong. Germline loops: CDR1 SGHVS, CDR2 FNYEAQ. CDR3 length: 15 residues. As DNA, the CDR3 is TGTACCAGCAGCACAAGCGGGGCTGGGAGGGAGACCCAGTACTTC. Protein sequence: CTSSTSGAGRETQYF.

DNA of the CDR3: TGTGCCAGCAGTTTGGGGGGGCCTGCCCAGCATTTT. It translates to CASSLGGPAQHF. The V and J genes are TRBV12-3 or TRBV12-4 and TRBJ1-5; weak D call: TRBD1 (6 bases). The length of the CDR3 is 12 residues. Trimming took off 3 bases at V and 11 bases at J, with 11 bases between the two ends.

This clonotype came up once. The rearrangement links TRBV29-1 to TRBJ2-3, with no clear D. The CDR3 is made up of 11 amino acids. Germline V gene lookup returns CDR1 SQVTM and CDR2 ANQGSEA. V was pared by 7 bases and J by 4 bases, with 9 bases between. CDR3 in amino acids: CSAVGPDTQYF. The CDR3 DNA sequence: TGCAGCGCCGTGGGCCCAGATACGCAGTATTTT.